This TCR beta chain derives from a study of glioma-infiltrating T cells after dendritic cell vaccination. Study background: At biweekly intervals, patients got three intradermal dendritic cell vaccine injections.

The method was immunoSEQ multiplex PCR; TCRdb's version includes in-frame clones alone and lacks a portion of them. In the table there are more than 55,000 clones, about 85% of which are singletons. Time point: after dendritic cell vaccination, including at tumor progression/relapse. Isocitrate dehydrogenase mutation was absent in all glioblastoma patients. Trimming removed 5 bases from V and 0 bases from J, with 10 bases in between. The V gene's germline CDR1 is SGHTA and CDR2 FQGNSA. CDR3 length: 14 amino acids. This clonotype originated in a human donor with glioblastoma. Source: blood, taken after dendritic cell vaccination. The chain carries TRBV7-2 and TRBJ2-5, with D possibly matching TRBD1 (5 bases). This chain's CDR3 is CASSARTNQETQYF. The CDR3, as DNA: TGTGCCAGCAGCGCGCGGACAAACCAAGAGACCCAGTACTTC.